A selection of T cell receptor beta chains follows, all from one sample in a study of T-cell reconstitution after alpha-beta-depleted transplantation in children. MiXCR, applied by TCRdb to the PCR reads, yields one record per CDR3 protein. The profile shows a few hundred thousand distinct CDR3 sequences, 10% of them singletons. The source material was PBMCs from the stem cell graft donor, sampled from the stem cell graft. The origin of the receptors is a human donor who donated a stem cell graft to a child with acute lymphoblastic leukemia. CDR3s include the opening cysteine and the closing phenylalanine or tryptophan. Fields, in order: V gene, clone size, J gene, D gene, CDR3 protein, CDR3 DNA. The D gene is left open where the match is weak. A row's size may be missing; if present it is once, few, many or a size class.

V gene: TRBV12-3/TRBV12-4
clone size: many
J gene: TRBJ2-3
D gene: .
CDR3 protein: CASSPPLNTDTQYF
CDR3 DNA: TGTGCCAGCAGTCCGCCACTTAACACAGATACGCAGTATTTT

V gene: TRBV6-1
clone size: many
J gene: TRBJ1-1
D gene: .
CDR3 protein: CASSGGVGTEAFF
CDR3 DNA: TGTGCCAGCAGTGGGGGGGTGGGCACTGAAGCTTTCTTT

V gene: TRBV7-2
clone size: .
J gene: TRBJ2-1
D gene: .
CDR3 protein: CASSSGSFTLNEQFF
CDR3 DNA: TGTGCCAGCAGCTCGGGGAGCTTCACATTGAATGAGCAGTTCTTC

V gene: TRBV5-4
clone size: .
J gene: TRBJ2-2
D gene: .
CDR3 protein: CASSLVPVQNTGELFF
CDR3 DNA: TGTGCCAGCAGCTTGGTGCCAGTGCAGAACACCGGGGAGCTGTTTTTT

V gene: TRBV20-1
clone size: .
J gene: TRBJ1-4
D gene: .
CDR3 protein: CSAEIPVNEKLFF
CDR3 DNA: TGCAGTGCTGAAATCCCCGTCAATGAAAAACTGTTTTTT

V gene: TRBV12-5
clone size: .
J gene: TRBJ2-2
D gene: .
CDR3 protein: CASGLFLPESRGTGELFF
CDR3 DNA: TGTGCTAGTGGTTTGTTTCTCCCCGAGTCGCGGGGCACCGGGGAGCTGTTTTTT

V gene: TRBV15
clone size: .
J gene: TRBJ2-3
D gene: .
CDR3 protein: CATSSSPGTGITDTQYF
CDR3 DNA: TGTGCCACCAGCAGCAGCCCCGGGACGGGGATTACAGATACGCAGTATTTT

V gene: TRBV11-2
clone size: .
J gene: TRBJ2-2
D gene: .
CDR3 protein: CASSLEGFALKTGELFF
CDR3 DNA: TGTGCCAGCAGCTTAGAGGGGTTTGCGTTGAAAACCGGGGAGCTGTTTTTT

V gene: TRBV5-1
clone size: .
J gene: TRBJ2-7
D gene: .
CDR3 protein: CASSLVGGPYEQYF
CDR3 DNA: TGCGCCAGCAGCTTGGTAGGGGGTCCCTACGAGCAGTACTTC

V gene: TRBV28
clone size: few
J gene: TRBJ2-7
D gene: .
CDR3 protein: CASSLMGDEQYF
CDR3 DNA: TGTGCCAGCAGTTTAATGGGCGACGAGCAGTACTTC

V gene: TRBV6-4
clone size: .
J gene: TRBJ1-1
D gene: .
CDR3 protein: CASSTSVNTEAFF
CDR3 DNA: TGTGCCAGCAGCACCTCGGTGAACACTGAAGCTTTCTTT

V gene: TRBV9
clone size: many
J gene: TRBJ2-2
D gene: .
CDR3 protein: CASSVGAGTNTGELFF
CDR3 DNA: TGTGCCAGCAGCGTAGGCGCAGGTACGAACACCGGGGAGCTGTTTTTT

V gene: TRBV20-1
clone size: many
J gene: TRBJ2-1
D gene: TRBD2
CDR3 protein: CSAGGLASTGEQFF
CDR3 DNA: TGCAGTGCTGGGGGACTAGCGTCGACGGGAGAGCAGTTCTTC

V gene: TRBV20-1
clone size: .
J gene: TRBJ2-1
D gene: TRBD2
CDR3 protein: CSAREGLASYNEQFF
CDR3 DNA: TGCAGTGCTAGGGAGGGACTAGCGTCCTACAATGAGCAGTTCTTC

V gene: TRBV5-6
clone size: many
J gene: TRBJ2-3
D gene: .
CDR3 protein: CASSFGRRDTQYF
CDR3 DNA: TGTGCCAGCAGCTTCGGTCGTAGAGATACGCAGTATTTT

V gene: TRBV7-9
clone size: .
J gene: TRBJ1-1
D gene: .
CDR3 protein: CASSLGEGWGTEAFF
CDR3 DNA: TGTGCCAGCAGCTTAGGGGAGGGCTGGGGCACTGAAGCTTTCTTT

V gene: TRBV5-5
clone size: .
J gene: TRBJ2-1
D gene: .
CDR3 protein: CASSLVQDEQFF
CDR3 DNA: TGTGCCAGCAGCTTGGTACAGGATGAGCAGTTCTTC

V gene: TRBV7-9
clone size: many
J gene: TRBJ2-3
D gene: .
CDR3 protein: CASSRDIDTQYF
CDR3 DNA: TGTGCCAGCAGCCGAGACATAGATACGCAGTATTTT

V gene: TRBV7-9
clone size: few
J gene: TRBJ2-5
D gene: TRBD2
CDR3 protein: CASSTLGGREETQYF
CDR3 DNA: TGTGCCAGCAGCACACTTGGCGGGAGGGAAGAGACCCAGTACTTC

V gene: TRBV24-1
clone size: few
J gene: TRBJ2-3
D gene: TRBD2
CDR3 protein: CATSDAPGERESTDTQYF
CDR3 DNA: TGTGCCACCAGTGATGCGCCTGGTGAGCGGGAGAGCACAGATACGCAGTATTTT

V gene: TRBV7-9
clone size: few
J gene: TRBJ1-2
D gene: TRBD1
CDR3 protein: CASSSMEWGTANYGYTF
CDR3 DNA: TGTGCCAGCAGCTCAATGGAGTGGGGGACAGCTAACTATGGCTACACCTTC

V gene: TRBV7-3
clone size: few
J gene: TRBJ2-5
D gene: .
CDR3 protein: CASSLNSQSETQYF
CDR3 DNA: TGTGCCAGCAGCTTAAACTCCCAGTCGGAGACCCAGTACTTC

V gene: TRBV27
clone size: few
J gene: TRBJ2-7
D gene: .
CDR3 protein: CASSLGGWGSYEQYF
CDR3 DNA: TGTGCCAGCAGTTTAGGGGGTTGGGGTTCCTACGAGCAGTACTTC

V gene: TRBV20-1
clone size: .
J gene: TRBJ2-6
D gene: TRBD1
CDR3 protein: CSARRDREGMGSGANVLTF
CDR3 DNA: TGCAGTGCTAGAAGGGACAGGGAGGGCATGGGCTCTGGGGCCAACGTCCTGACTTTC

V gene: TRBV5-1
clone size: .
J gene: TRBJ1-1
D gene: .
CDR3 protein: CASSGMMNTEAFF
CDR3 DNA: TGCGCCAGCAGCGGGATGATGAACACTGAAGCTTTCTTT

V gene: TRBV27
clone size: .
J gene: TRBJ2-6
D gene: TRBD2
CDR3 protein: CASSRFGRSGANVLTF
CDR3 DNA: TGTGCCAGCAGTCGATTCGGGAGGTCTGGGGCCAACGTCCTGACTTTC

V gene: TRBV20-1
clone size: .
J gene: TRBJ2-4
D gene: TRBD1
CDR3 protein: CSARVSGGRAKNIQYF
CDR3 DNA: TGCAGTGCTAGAGTATCAGGGGGAAGAGCCAAAAACATTCAGTACTTC

V gene: TRBV27
clone size: few
J gene: TRBJ2-7
D gene: TRBD1
CDR3 protein: CASSRADRGTYEQYF
CDR3 DNA: TGTGCCAGCAGCCGAGCAGACAGGGGGACCTACGAGCAGTACTTC

V gene: TRBV7-9
clone size: .
J gene: TRBJ2-5
D gene: TRBD2
CDR3 protein: CASSSTSGRWEETQYF
CDR3 DNA: TGTGCCAGCAGCTCCACTAGCGGGAGATGGGAAGAGACCCAGTACTTC

V gene: TRBV7-3
clone size: many
J gene: TRBJ1-6
D gene: .
CDR3 protein: CASSLLGPNSPLHF
CDR3 DNA: TGTGCCAGCAGCTTATTAGGCCCTAATTCACCCCTCCACTTT

V gene: TRBV12-3/TRBV12-4
clone size: .
J gene: TRBJ1-1
D gene: TRBD1
CDR3 protein: CASRDGQGSIWAEAFF
CDR3 DNA: TGTGCCAGCAGGGACGGACAGGGGAGTATTTGGGCTGAAGCTTTCTTT

V gene: TRBV27
clone size: few
J gene: TRBJ2-1
D gene: TRBD2
CDR3 protein: CACGTSGYNEQFF
CDR3 DNA: TGTGCCTGCGGGACTAGCGGATACAATGAGCAGTTCTTC

V gene: TRBV5-1
clone size: .
J gene: TRBJ2-3
D gene: TRBD2
CDR3 protein: CASSFYGRTSGLTDTQYF
CDR3 DNA: TGCGCCAGCAGCTTTTACGGGAGGACTAGCGGCCTCACAGATACGCAGTATTTT

V gene: TRBV27
clone size: .
J gene: TRBJ1-4
D gene: TRBD1
CDR3 protein: CATGTGGSEKLFF
CDR3 DNA: TGTGCCACCGGGACAGGGGGGAGCGAAAAACTGTTTTTT